These 15 T cell receptor beta chains were all obtained from the same sample, sequenced in a study of CD8 T cells in Susac syndrome. Random-hexamer reverse transcription was applied to about 0.45 to 1 ug RNA. TCRdb re-analysed the immunoSEQ multiplex PCR reads in MiXCR, keeping a single row per CDR3 protein. The sample yields some 190,000 distinct CDR3 sequences, over 90% seen once. The source material was CD4+ T cells from PBMCs. The receptors were gathered from a human donor with Susac syndrome.

This chain links TRBV29-1 with TRBJ2-7; D not resolved. This CDR3 region has 11 residues. Germline V gene sequence: CDR1 SQVTM, CDR2 ANQGSEA. The V end was cut by 4 bases, the J end by 1 base, with 5 bases between. CDR3 in amino acids: CSVGTSYEQYF. In DNA form, the CDR3 reads TGCAGCGTTGGGACGTCCTACGAGCAGTACTTC.

The chain is built from TRBV30 and TRBJ1-6; unclear D gene. Germline assignment: CDR1 GTSNPN and CDR2 SVGIG (reference sequence). Trimming took 0 bases from V and 7 from J, leaving 10 bases between them. This CDR3 is 14 amino acids long. CDR3 sequence reads: CAWSVSTGNSPLHF. CDR3 coding DNA: TGTGCCTGGAGTGTATCGACCGGGAATTCACCCCTCCACTTT.

The chain links TRBV20-1 to TRBJ2-5; 7 bases are shared with TRBD2. The CDR3 has 14 amino acids. V lost 0 bases and J lost 5; bases outside the gene matches: 6. Germline V gene sequence: CDR1 DFQATT, CDR2 SNEGSKA (reference sequence). The CDR3 sequence is CSAREPLARETQYF. CDR3 DNA sequence: TGCAGTGCTAGAGAACCACTAGCGAGGGAGACCCAGTACTTC.

The chain is built from TRBV6-6 and TRBJ2-3; D gene unclear. CDR1 and CDR2 (germline): MNHNY, SVGAGI (reference sequence). CDR3 length equals 13 residues. V gave up 7 bases and J gave up 6 bases, with 14 bases separating them. CDR3 sequence: CASTPTSVDTQYF. CDR3 sequence (DNA): TGTGCCAGCACGCCAACGTCCGTGGATACGCAGTATTTT.

The chain carries TRBV7-2 and TRBJ1-1; D perhaps matches TRBD1 (6 bases). CDR1 and CDR2 (germline): SGHTA, FQGNSA. The V gene lost 2 bases and the J gene lost 3 bases, with 19 bases spanning the gap. The CDR3 has 17 residues. CDR3 amino acids: CASSLRGRGIGDTEAFF. The CDR3 nucleotides read TGTGCCAGCAGCTTACGCGGCAGGGGCATTGGGGACACTGAAGCTTTCTTT.

This chain links TRBV14 with TRBJ1-2; D call uncertain. V was trimmed by 0 bases and J by 4 bases, leaving 9 bases between them. The length of the CDR3 is 14 residues. Per the germline V gene, CDR1 is SGHDN and CDR2 is FVKESK. CDR3 sequence: CASSQDLVIYGYTF. CDR3 nucleotides: TGTGCCAGCAGCCAAGATCTGGTTATCTATGGCTACACCTTC.

A single count supports this clonotype. This rearrangement joins TRBV9 to TRBJ1-1; unclear D gene. Germline lookup yields CDR1 SGDLS and CDR2 YYNGEE. Trimming stripped 5 bases from V and 1 base from J, with 15 bases between. The CDR3 length is 15 residues. Written as DNA, the CDR3 is TGTGCCAGCAGTCCTAGCGGGAGCCGGAACACTGAAGCTTTCTTT. Its translation is CASSPSGSRNTEAFF.

This rearrangement joins TRBV6-2 or TRBV6-3 to TRBJ1-1; no reliable D call. CDR1 is MNHEY, CDR2 SVGEGT, per germline. Trimming cost V 5 bases and J 7 bases, with 17 bases left between them. This CDR3 is 14 amino acids long. CDR3 loop: CASSPEIRALEAFF. Here the CDR3 DNA reads TGTGCCAGCAGTCCCGAAATCCGGGCCCTTGAAGCTTTCTTT.

V and J are TRBV29-1 and TRBJ1-5, with 11 bases aligning to TRBD1. V was pared by 6 bases and J by 7 bases, with 5 bases of the junction left unmatched. The germline gives CDR1 SQVTM, CDR2 ANQGSEA. The CDR3 runs to 13 residues. CDR3 DNA: TGCAGCGTCGGGACAGGGGGTAGCCAGCCCCAGCATTTT. As protein: CSVGTGGSQPQHF.

The V and J genes are TRBV5-1 and TRBJ1-1, with a weak D call TRBD1 (5 bases). The CDR3 totals 13 residues. V was cut by 4 bases and J by 1 base, with 8 bases left in between. Per germline, CDR1 SGHRS and CDR2 YFSETQ. CDR3 in DNA: TGCGCCAGCAGCGTGACAGAGAACACTGAAGCTTTCTTT. It translates to CASSVTENTEAFF.

This CDR3 reads CASSQFSGGNTYEQYF. The CDR3 DNA sequence: TGCGCCAGCAGCCAATTTAGCGGGGGAAATACCTACGAGCAGTACTTC. The genes are TRBV4-3 and TRBJ2-7; 9 positions match TRBD2. The CDR3 loop spans 16 amino acids. V shed 2 bases and J 2 bases; nucleotides not matched to a gene: 7. Looked up from germline, CDR1 is LGHNA and CDR2 is YSLEER.

This chain joins TRBV30 and TRBJ1-1; D is undetermined. This CDR3 contains 13 residues. The germline CDR1 and CDR2 sequences are GTSNPN and SVGIG (reference sequence). Trimming shortened V by 8 bases and J by 3 bases, and 16 bases separated the two germline ends. CDR3 coding DNA: TGTGCCGGTACGCCCAGGCTGGACACTGAAGCTTTCTTT. This encodes CAGTPRLDTEAFF.

The chain recombines TRBV19 with TRBJ1-4; TRBD1 is a possible D gene (5 bases). Germline CDR1 and CDR2: LNHDA and SQIVND (reference sequence). The CDR3 runs to 13 residues. The V gene lost 8 bases and the J gene lost 2 bases, with 9 bases spanning the gap. CDR3 sequence (DNA): TGTGCCAGTCGGGACGGGACTAATGAAAAACTGTTTTTT. Translating gives CASRDGTNEKLFF.

The V and J genes are TRBV25-1 and TRBJ1-6, with D unresolved. The CDR3 totals 13 residues. Germline assignment: CDR1 MGHDK and CDR2 SYGVNS. Trimming pared 6 bases from V and 8 bases from J, leaving 11 bases between. This chain's CDR3 is CASRGMRDSPLHF. As DNA, the CDR3 is TGTGCCAGCAGAGGGATGAGGGATTCACCCCTCCACTTT. The full variable domain, in which reference TRBV25-1 and TRBJ1-6 provide the parts outside the CDR3, is EADIYQTPRYLVIGTGKKITLECSQTMGHDKMYWYQQDPGMELHLIHYSYGVNSTEKGDLSSESTVSRIRTEHFPLTLESARPSHTSQYLCASRGMRDSPLHFGNGTRLTVT.

The CDR3 is CASSSPTGEGSSPLHF. As DNA, the CDR3 is TGTGCCAGCAGTTCTCCGACAGGGGAAGGGAGTTCACCCCTCCACTTT. This rearrangement joins TRBV28 to TRBJ1-6; 8 bases fit TRBD1. J was trimmed by 9 bases and V by 4 bases; bases with no gene match: 11. The germline CDR1 and CDR2 sequences are MDHEN and SYDVKM. The CDR3 runs to 16 residues.